The next 7 T cell receptor beta chains were all read from a single sample in a study of blood T cells in healthy people across ages. Together with a sample-barcoded 5' primer, a J-beta primer mix was included in a second PCR lasting roughly 6 to 12 cycles. One entry per CDR3 protein, called by TCRdb with MiXCR from the 5' RACE reads. The data hold under 1,100,000 distinct CDR3 sequences, with approximately 25% observed a single time. The sample was also linked to a second study, of T cells of mothers and their children.

The sample was blood. The source of these receptors is a girl aged 2 to 9 in good health.

V is TRBV4-1 and J is TRBJ2-2; perhaps TRBD2 as D (5 bases). Trimming removed 0 bases from V and 8 bases from J, with 16 bases in between. CDR1 and CDR2 from the germline V gene are MGHRA and YSYEKL. The CDR3 contains 16 residues. The CDR3, as DNA: TGCGCCAGCAGCCAAGATCGTACCCAGTCGGGAGGGGAGCTGTTTTTT. Protein product: CASSQDRTQSGGELFF.

The rearrangement links TRBV10-3 to TRBJ2-3, with 9 bases matching TRBD2. CDR3 length: 17 amino acids. Per germline, CDR1 ENHRY and CDR2 SYGVKD. V shed 4 bases and J 0 bases; nucleotides not matched to a gene: 8. The CDR3 nucleotides are TGTGCCATCAGTGCTTCCGGGACTAGCCTTAGCACAGATACGCAGTATTTT. Protein sequence: CAISASGTSLSTDTQYF.

The chain recombines TRBV11-2 with TRBJ2-3; D unclear. Germline CDR1 reads SGHAT; CDR2 reads FQNNGV. Deletions cut 4 bases from V and 2 bases from J, with 10 bases between. CDR3 length equals 14 residues. The CDR3 bases are TGTGCCAGCAGCTCCCTTGGCCACACAGATACGCAGTATTTT. Protein sequence: CASSSLGHTDTQYF.

This clonotype was seen only a few times. The V and J genes are TRBV7-8 and TRBJ2-5; D not certain. Germline assignment: CDR1 SGHVS and CDR2 FQNEAQ. The CDR3 spans 15 residues. V lost 2 bases to trimming and J lost 5 bases, with 15 bases between them. The chain's CDR3 is CASSLPDRARETQYF. In nucleotides, the CDR3 is TGTGCCAGCAGCTTACCGGACCGGGCTCGCGAGACCCAGTACTTC. Using reference TRBV7-8 and TRBJ2-5 for the parts outside the CDR3, the full variable domain is GAGVSQSPRYKVAKRGQDVALRCDPISGHVSLFWYQQALGQGPEFLTYFQNEAQLDKSGLPSDRFFAERPEGSVSTLKIQRTQQEDSAVYLCASSLPDRARETQYFGPGTRLLVL.

A few counts support this clonotype. This CDR3 is CSAPDSKLNYEQYF. CDR3 DNA: TGCAGTGCTCCAGACAGTAAACTAAACTACGAGCAGTACTTC. The chain carries TRBV20-1 and TRBJ2-7; tentatively, D is TRBD1 (5 bases). Germline V gene lookup returns CDR1 DFQATT and CDR2 SNEGSKA (reference sequence). V gave up 5 bases and J gave up 3 bases, with 17 bases separating them. CDR3 length: 14 residues.

The gene calls are TRBV10-3 and TRBJ2-1; the D is unclear. V was cut by 0 bases and J by 4 bases, with 10 bases left in between. Germline-derived CDR1 and CDR2 are ENHRY and SYGVKD. This CDR3 has 15 amino acids. This CDR3 is CAISESSNRYNEQFF. DNA of the CDR3: TGTGCCATCAGTGAGTCGTCGAACAGATACAATGAGCAGTTCTTC.

The chain couples TRBV27 to TRBJ2-3; perhaps TRBD1 as D (6 bases). CDR3 length: 11 residues. Germline V gene data show CDR1 as MNHEY and CDR2 as SMNVEV (reference sequence). With 8 bases removed from V and 14 bases from J, the gap between germline ends came to 17 bases. In nucleotides, the CDR3 is TGTGCCAGCGGAAGACCAACAGGGTGGTATTTT. This codes for CASGRPTGWYF.